This is a list of T cell receptor beta chains from one sample in a study of shared clonotypes between healthy human individuals. Clones were sequenced by immunoSEQ multiplex PCR, and TCRdb holds only the in-frame ones, with some missing. The sample has about 1.1 million clones; approximately 80% are singletons. Sequencing was performed on memory CD4+ T cells from PBMCs. Receptors originate from a man aged 18-30 years in good health. Some clones in this sample may be carry-over from other donors' samples. CDR3s include the opening cysteine and the closing phenylalanine or tryptophan. Each record gives: D gene, J gene, clone size, V gene, CDR3 DNA, CDR3 protein. The D gene is left open where the match is weak. Where a row states a size, it is once, few, many or the class of an expanded clone; other rows omit it.

NA	TRBJ2-7	NA	TRBV7-9	TGTGCCAGCAGCTTAGTTGCTAGCCCCGAGCAGTACTTC	CASSLVASPEQYF
TRBD2	TRBJ2-7	once	TRBV5-3	TGTGCCAGAAGCCCCGGACTAGCGGGAGGGACTTACGAGCAGTACTTC	CARSPGLAGGTYEQYF
NA	TRBJ2-2	NA	TRBV7-3	TGTGCCAGCAGCTTTGGTACCGGGGAGCTGTTTTTT	CASSFGTGELFF
TRBD1	TRBJ1-1	once	TRBV2	TGTGCCAGCAGCTCTACAGGGGTTGGTTCTGAAGCTTTCTTT	CASSSTGVGSEAFF
NA	TRBJ2-7	many	TRBV30	TGTGCCTGGAGTGTATCCGTCGAGCAGTACTTC	CAWSVSVEQYF
NA	TRBJ1-3	many	TRBV30	TGTGCCTGGAGTGCGACGGTGAACACCATATATTTT	CAWSATVNTIYF
TRBD1	TRBJ1-1	NA	TRBV28	TGTGCCAGCAGTCCATGGACAGGTAGAGGCACTGAAGCTTTCTTT	CASSPWTGRGTEAFF
TRBD1	TRBJ2-2	few	TRBV28	TGTGCCAGCAGTCGGACAGGGGCGAACACCGGGGAGCTGTTTTTT	CASSRTGANTGELFF
NA	TRBJ1-2	once	TRBV27	TGTGCCAGCAGTTCTACAGGCTATGGCTACACCTTC	CASSSTGYGYTF
TRBD2	TRBJ2-5	NA	TRBV19	TGTGCCAGTAGTATACGGGGGGGAGAGACCCAGTACTTC	CASSIRGGETQYF
TRBD2	TRBJ2-5	NA	TRBV5-1	TGCGCCAGCAGCTTGGCCGTGGGACTAGTAGAGACCCAGTACTTC	CASSLAVGLVETQYF
NA	TRBJ2-2	NA	TRBV7-8	TGTGCCAGCAGCTTTAGAGGCGCCGCGAACACCGGGGAGCTGTTTTTT	CASSFRGAANTGELFF
NA	TRBJ2-7	NA	TRBV10-3	TGTGCCATCAGTGGGGGGGCGGTCGAGCAGTACTTC	CAISGGAVEQYF
NA	TRBJ2-4	once	TRBV20-1	TGCAGTGCCAACTCCGTTTACATTCAGTACTTC	CSANSVYIQYF
TRBD1	TRBJ2-4	NA	TRBV4-1	TGCGCCAGCAGCGCATTTTCAGGGGGCCAGGGGGCCAAAAACATTCAGTACTTC	CASSAFSGGQGAKNIQYF
NA	TRBJ1-2	NA	TRBV27	TGTGCCACCGCAGGGAACTATGGCTACACCTTC	CATAGNYGYTF
NA	TRBJ1-5	NA	TRBV4-1	TGCGCCAGCAGCCAAGGTTGGACAGGCAATCAGCCCCAGCATTTT	CASSQGWTGNQPQHF
TRBD1	TRBJ2-3	NA	TRBV7-2	TGTGCCACACGGACAGGGTTGACAGATACGCAGTATTTT	CATRTGLTDTQYF